This T cell receptor beta chain was observed in a study of cytomegalovirus exposure and HLA in healthy donors (dated 2017 in TCRdb). About the investigation overall: The roughly 670 repertoires of the first cohort and the 120 validation repertoires were produced on the same platform, according to a later analysis. The study was designed to test whether signatures of past pathogen exposure could be identified by cataloging public T cell receptors. In addition to the first cohort of 650 to 750 subjects, a separate validation cohort of under 150 different subjects was used. The study combined high-throughput TCR immunosequencing, statistical association of individual TCRs with disease status, and machine learning to predict cytomegalovirus infection status.

With respect to this clone: The antigen this receptor binds is unknown. Per-base quality was not reported, and no clone a single base away is much larger than it.

On the study overall, not on this receptor specifically: The authors suggested that the approach could potentially be extended to other disease states and immunological phenotypes. A few of the identified cytomegalovirus-associated TCR beta chains were confirmed in vitro to be specific for cytomegalovirus antigens. Subsequent analysis determined that TCRs grouped into clusters in the first cohort also showed a tendency toward co-occurrence across the 120 or so validation repertoires, and 94% of cluster scores exceeded 0. Cytomegalovirus status was reported to be diagnosed by the classifier with high specificity and sensitivity in both the original and validation cohorts. Most TCR sequences were seen in very few donors, while some public TCRs were found in many individuals. A later analysis lacked HLA typing for the validation cohort, so it scored co-occurrence in that cohort across all 110 or so repertoires. The study gave a list of 150 to 200 TCR beta chains associated with cytomegalovirus.

The CDR3 has 15 amino acids, counting the end cysteine and phenylalanine. CDR3 DNA is the only sequence kept; it has 45 bases, read in frame from the first base. Based on the germline V gene, the CDR1 and CDR2 sequences are MNHNS and SASEGT. V gives up 2 bases and J gives up 3 bases, and the segment between their germline ends measures 13 bases. The donors were included in the validation cohort of 100 to 150 subjects, a group kept apart from the roughly 690-subject first cohort. Receptors were amplified or captured by the immunoSEQ multiplex PCR assay. The original methods were these. To diagnose cytomegalovirus status from the catalog of TCR beta chain sequences, a statistical classification framework was built. TCRdb mirrors the immuneACCESS table, restricted to in-frame sequences. Some clones are absent from its copies; in checked studies, under half trace to an unresolved V gene, and the reason for the others is unknown. V, J and clone size reflect that table, while D and trimming were determined from the DNA. This sample is represented by approximately 120,000 clones; just under 95% of them were singletons. Around 1.2% of the sample belongs to the ten largest clones.

This clonotype was sampled from a young woman in good health and CMV-seronegative. Sequenced material: PBMCs. The chain was built from TRBV6-1 and TRBJ2-5, with TRBD2 perhaps the D gene, on 6 matching bases. This receptor has the CDR3 CASSELALAEETQYF. The nucleotides read TGTGCCAGCAGTGAACTAGCATTAGCGGAAGAGACCCAGTACTTC.